Presented here are 7 T cell receptor beta chains from one specimen sequenced in a study of cytomegalovirus exposure and HLA in healthy donors. PCR primers comprised 60 Vbeta and 13 Jbeta primers. Repertoires were generated with immunoSEQ multiplex PCR, while TCRdb's copy carries only in-frame clones and drops some. This sample yields 150,000 or so clones, of which roughly three quarters are seen a single time; roughly 7.1% belongs to the top ten. Sequencing used PBMCs. These receptors all come from a man aged 25-40 years in good health and CMV-seropositive.

J is TRBJ1-1 and V is TRBV9; D ambiguous. This CDR3 region has 14 residues. The ends were cut back, 0 bases at V and 5 bases at J, with 11 bases in the middle. The germline V gene encodes CDR1 SGDLS and CDR2 YYNGEE. This CDR3 is CASSVAEVTTEAFF. The CDR3 DNA sequence: TGTGCCAGCAGCGTAGCTGAGGTGACTACTGAAGCTTTCTTT.

V gene TRBV30 combines with J gene TRBJ2-7; 10 bases are a match to TRBD1. Per the germline V gene, CDR1 is GTSNPN and CDR2 is SVGIG (reference sequence). This CDR3 is built from 17 residues. The J segment lost 7 bases and the V segment lost 1 base, leaving 16 bases of the junction unmatched. The CDR3, as DNA: TGTGCCTGGAGTGCCCAAAGATGGGACAGGGGCCCTAGGGAGCAGTACTTC. Translating it yields CAWSAQRWDRGPREQYF.

The chain combines TRBV4-1 with TRBJ1-4; D remains ambiguous. CDR3 size: 10 residues. Germline CDR1 MGHRA, CDR2 YSYEKL. V was clipped by 3 bases and J by 12 bases, with 5 bases between them. The chain's CDR3 is CASSHGELFF. For the CDR3, the DNA is TGCGCCAGCAGCCACGGGGAACTGTTTTTT.

V usage is TRBV11-2 and J usage is TRBJ2-7; possibly TRBD1 for D (7 bases). This CDR3 has 18 residues. Trimming left V 3 bases short and J 2 bases short, with 23 bases between. Germline V gives CDR1 SGHAT, CDR2 FQNNGV. The CDR3 DNA reads TGTGCCAGCAGCTTTACCCGGATGACAGGGACTTTAACCTACGAGCAGTACTTC. It codes for CASSFTRMTGTLTYEQYF.

The chain links TRBV19 to TRBJ1-2, with TRBD1 matching 9 bases. The CDR3 has 16 amino acids. V lost 0 bases, J lost 4 bases, and 6 bases stayed unmatched. The germline V gene encodes CDR1 LNHDA and CDR2 SQIVND (reference sequence). The CDR3 DNA follows: TGTGCCAGTAGTATAGAAACAGGGGGCGCAAGCTATGGCTACACCTTC. This gives the protein CASSIETGGASYGYTF.

The chain is built from TRBV10-3 and TRBJ2-5; TRBD2 aligns across 13 bases. The J call may be wrong; the DNA end is better matched by TRBJ2-7. Germline assignment: CDR1 ENHRY and CDR2 SYGVKD. The CDR3 has 13 amino acids. CDR3 region: CASTSGRAYEQYF. The CDR3, as DNA: TGTGCCAGCACTAGCGGGAGGGCCTACGAGCAGTACTTC.

This clone was recorded once. V and J are TRBV28 and TRBJ2-1; TRBD2 aligns across 7 bases. The length of the CDR3 is 16 residues. Trimming cost V 7 bases and J 1 base; bases outside gene matches: 10. The germline V gene encodes CDR1 MDHEN and CDR2 SYDVKM. CDR3 region: CASKSGGPGSYNEQFF. CDR3 nucleotides: TGTGCCAGCAAGTCGGGAGGCCCAGGGTCCTACAATGAGCAGTTCTTC. The full variable domain, in which reference TRBV28 and TRBJ2-1 provide the parts outside the CDR3, is DVKVTQSSRYLVKRTGEKVFLECVQDMDHENMFWYRQDPGLGLRLIYFSYDVKMKEKGDIPEGYSVSREKKERFSLILESASTNQTSMYLCASKSGGPGSYNEQFFGPGTRLTVL.